These T cell receptor beta chains were read from a single sample in a study of T cell responses to AZD1222 COVID-19 vaccine. The repertoire was sequenced with immunoSEQ multiplex PCR; TCRdb's copy has only in-frame clones and lacks some. Of about 130,000 clones in the sample, 70% to 90% were seen once. The sample in question was peripheral blood, obtained on day 0 of AZD1222 vaccination. All receptors come from an adult in good health. Both conserved end residues are part of each CDR3. The D gene is left open where the match is weak. Size is omitted from some rows. Given values are once, few, many or a class for expanded clones.

once,TRBJ2-2,NA,TRBV7-3,TGTGCCAGCAGCTCCCGGGGATCCGGGGAGCTGTTTTTT,CASSSRGSGELFF
once,TRBJ2-7,NA,TRBV6-5,TGTGCCAGCCTTGGGAGACAGCTTCAAGACTACGAGCAGTACTTC,CASLGRQLQDYEQYF
NA,TRBJ1-1,NA,TRBV7-9,TGTGCCAGCAGCTTAGATCGACGGGCTTTCTTT,CASSLDRRAFF
few,TRBJ1-2,TRBD1,TRBV5-1,TGCGCCAGCAGCACCGGGACAGGGGATGGCTACACCTTC,CASSTGTGDGYTF
NA,TRBJ1-2,NA,TRBV4-1,TGCGCCAGCAGCCATGACCCGGGGCGACCCCGTGGGGGCTACACCTTC,CASSHDPGRPRGGYTF
NA,TRBJ1-6,NA,TRBV6-5,TGTGCCAGCAATCAGGGGTTTTACTCACCCCTCCACTTT,CASNQGFYSPLHF
NA,TRBJ1-4,NA,TRBV10-2,TGCGCCAGCAGTGAGTGGGGTAGTCGGGATGAAAAACTGTTTTTT,CASSEWGSRDEKLFF
NA,TRBJ1-3,TRBD1,TRBV11-2,TGTGCCAGCAGCACCCGGGGACAGGTTTCCTCTGGAAACACCATATATTTT,CASSTRGQVSSGNTIYF
once,TRBJ2-3,NA,TRBV27,TGTGCCAGCAGTTTGGGGAGAGGGAACACAGATACGCAGTATTTT,CASSLGRGNTDTQYF
once,TRBJ1-4,NA,TRBV27,TGTGCCAGCAGTTTATCGCTACCGGGGGGCCCTAATGAAAAACTGTTTTTT,CASSLSLPGGPNEKLFF
NA,TRBJ2-7,TRBD1,TRBV10-3,TGTGCCATCAGTTTAACAGGGGATCGGGACGAGCAGTACTTC,CAISLTGDRDEQYF
NA,TRBJ2-1,NA,TRBV11-2,TGTGCCAGCAGCCCTGGAGGGACAAGCGACAATGAGCAGTTCTTC,CASSPGGTSDNEQFF
NA,TRBJ2-2,NA,TRBV7-7,TGTGCCAGCAGCTTAGACTTGGGGGCCCCTCTTTCCGGGGAGCTGTTTTTT,CASSLDLGAPLSGELFF
NA,TRBJ1-3,TRBD1,TRBV28,TGTGCCAGCAGCCATAGACAGGGGGCCGGGAACACCATATATTTT,CASSHRQGAGNTIYF
NA,TRBJ2-7,NA,TRBV20-1,TGCAGTGCTAGTGGGGCAGGGCCGTCGGTCTACGAGCAGTACTTC,CSASGAGPSVYEQYF
NA,TRBJ1-2,NA,TRBV6-5,TGTGCCAGCAGTATCCAACAGGGCCCCAACTATGGCTACACCTTC,CASSIQQGPNYGYTF
NA,TRBJ2-5,TRBD2,TRBV5-1,TGCGCCAGCAGTGCGGGGGGCGGGGAGACCCAGTACTTC,CASSAGGGETQYF